The rows below give T cell receptor beta chains drawn from one sample of a study of blood T cells in healthy people across ages. TCRdb reprocessed the 5' RACE reads with MiXCR, giving one entry per CDR3 protein. This sample has about 640,000 distinct CDR3 sequences, with about 53% found just once. The source material was blood. All receptors come from a man aged 55 to 70 in good health. The CDR3 runs from the conserved cysteine through the conserved F or W.

cdr3_length | v_call | cdr3_aa
16 | TRBV3-1 | CASSQDRASGAGELFF
19 | TRBV11-3 | CASSRRLGGGDSNYNEQFF
13 | TRBV29-1 | CSVDPTGGGGYTF
16 | TRBV7-2 | CASSMGLAGGRETQYF
13 | TRBV5-1 | CASGLWGADEQYF
12 | TRBV28 | CASSPRRREQYF
14 | TRBV5-1 | CASAASLGQETQYF
13 | TRBV12-3/TRBV12-4 | CASSPGGRSGYTF
15 | TRBV2 | CASSAGQSSNQPQHF
14 | TRBV7-2 | CASSLGGRPYEQYF
16 | TRBV28 | CASSWGGGRLDNEQFF
14 | TRBV5-1 | CASSRGTGANEQYF
16 | TRBV4-2 | CASSQETQPRVDEQFF
11 | TRBV20-1 | CSTTGGFEAFF
15 | TRBV5-1 | CASSLAGTGLDERYF
12 | TRBV2 | CASRLNDEKLFF
17 | TRBV29-1 | CSVGPGINRPGSYEQYF
13 | TRBV3-1 | CASSQGEYEKLFF
12 | TRBV12-3/TRBV12-4 | CASSLERNEQYF
18 | TRBV4-1 | CASSQDTSGTIFTGELFF
14 | TRBV7-9 | CASSGDREDEKLFF
16 | TRBV10-3 | CAISAQLAARTNEQYF
15 | TRBV6-1 | CASSESSGMGGTQYF
14 | TRBV29-1 | CSVEGRQALDTQYF
18 | TRBV20-1 | CSAITGLAGGPFTDTQYF
15 | TRBV20-1 | CSAREGQGGDYEQYF
15 | TRBV6-1 | CASSVVTGPTGELFF
16 | TRBV20-1 | CSARGSGGRMNTEAFF
13 | TRBV2 | CASSTEDNYGYTF
14 | TRBV9 | CASSVGAQGYGYTF
17 | TRBV7-2 | CASSSIRASGLQREQFF
16 | TRBV11-2 | CASSPQLAGESYEQYF
14 | TRBV20-1 | CSARDPTDYNEQFF
15 | TRBV11-2 | CASSSRGLGNSPLHF
11 | TRBV20-1 | CSGRTEETQYF
16 | TRBV28 | CASSSLASGGANEQFF
16 | TRBV3-1 | CASSRWTSLNTGELFF
15 | TRBV7-2 | CASSPWGGTDNEQFF
16 | TRBV4-1 | CASSPLPRTTELGYTF
16 | TRBV10-1 | CASSESPYEGLDTQYF
13 | TRBV5-1 | CASTRGDQETQYF
13 | TRBV29-1 | CSVSPSGGETQYF
13 | TRBV12-3/TRBV12-4 | CASSPPGQGKQYF
13 | TRBV28 | CASSRSDGYEQYF
15 | TRBV5-4 | CASSFPGSRGETQYF
15 | TRBV11-2 | CASSLTGGRTGELFF
16 | TRBV7-8 | CASSPRPSTSTDTQYF
14 | TRBV5-1 | CASSGKIGAGELFF
12 | TRBV4-1 | CASGLLRNEQYF
15 | TRBV5-1 | CASNPYGSSNYGYTF
13 | TRBV12-3/TRBV12-4 | CASSSAGGSPLHF
15 | TRBV5-1 | CASSLEGRRRAEAFF
14 | TRBV12-3/TRBV12-4 | CASSADRRNTEAFF